The rows below give T cell receptor beta chains drawn from one sample of a study of control samples from healthy donors and cancer patients. TCRdb keeps only in-frame clones here, not all; method: immunoSEQ multiplex PCR. The sample consists of fewer than 200,000 clones, 90% of them appearing once. The sample taken for sequencing was blood. These receptors were collected from a woman between 50 and 59 years old in good health. The CDR3 runs from the conserved cysteine through the conserved F or W. The D gene is left open where the match is weak. Rows may omit the clone size; those that give it use once, few, many or a size class.

J gene,clone size,V gene,CDR3 length,D gene,CDR3 protein,CDR3 DNA
TRBJ2-3,NA,TRBV19,15,TRBD2,CASSWTSGRLDTQYF,TGTGCCAGTAGTTGGACTAGCGGGAGGCTAGATACGCAGTATTTT
TRBJ2-2,NA,TRBV5-1,14,NA,CASRGGPNTGELFF,TGCGCCAGCAGGGGGGGGCCTAACACCGGGGAGCTGTTTTTT
TRBJ2-2,NA,TRBV2,16,TRBD1,CASSRDRGIGTGELFF,TGTGCCAGCAGCCGCGACAGGGGTATCGGCACCGGGGAGCTGTTTTTT
TRBJ2-7,NA,TRBV5-5,11,NA,CASSLGRDEYF,TGTGCCAGCAGCTTGGGCAGGGATGAGTACTTC
TRBJ1-4,NA,TRBV5-1,14,NA,CASSLFGQGEKLFF,TGCGCCAGCAGCTTGTTCGGGCAGGGGGAAAAACTGTTTTTT
TRBJ2-3,NA,TRBV5-1,13,NA,CASSRGGTDTQYF,TGCGCCAGCAGTAGGGGGGGCACAGATACGCAGTATTTT
TRBJ2-1,NA,TRBV5-8,17,TRBD2,CASSRGSLAGRYNEQFF,TGTGCCAGCAGCCGGGGAAGCCTAGCGGGCCGTTACAATGAGCAGTTCTTC
TRBJ2-3,NA,TRBV5-1,17,NA,CASSFGVGVATTDTQYF,TGCGCCAGCAGCTTCGGCGTCGGGGTAGCGACCACAGATACGCAGTATTTT
TRBJ2-1,NA,TRBV5-1,13,NA,CASSLRTRDEQFF,TGCGCCAGCAGCTTGCGCACAAGGGATGAGCAGTTCTTC
TRBJ2-5,NA,TRBV18,15,NA,CASSPQGAYQETQYF,TGTGCCAGCTCACCACAGGGAGCGTACCAAGAGACCCAGTACTTC
TRBJ1-2,once,TRBV11-2,16,NA,CASRPGGQIANYGYTF,TGTGCCAGCAGGCCGGGAGGACAGATAGCTAACTATGGCTACACCTTC
TRBJ1-2,NA,TRBV5-4,13,TRBD1,CASSTTGAYGYTF,TGTGCCAGCAGCACGACAGGGGCCTATGGCTACACCTTC
TRBJ2-7,NA,TRBV28,12,NA,CASSSDRGEQYF,TGTGCCAGCAGTTCGGACCGGGGCGAGCAGTACTTC
TRBJ1-2,NA,TRBV3-1/TRBV3-2,14,NA,CASSQGPIFYGYTF,TGTGCCAGCAGCCAAGGCCCAATCTTCTATGGCTACACCTTC
TRBJ2-7,NA,TRBV15,15,TRBD1,CATSRGQGKTYEQYF,TGTGCCACCAGCAGAGGACAGGGGAAGACCTACGAGCAGTACTTC
TRBJ1-1,NA,TRBV5-4,13,NA,CASSRTENTEAFF,TGTGCCAGCAGTAGGACGGAGAACACTGAAGCTTTCTTT
TRBJ1-3,NA,TRBV5-1,15,NA,CASSGGQPTGNTIYF,TGCGCCAGCAGCGGCGGACAGCCGACTGGAAACACCATATATTTT
TRBJ2-1,NA,TRBV5-1,13,TRBD2,CASSLGLAVEQFF,TGCGCCAGCAGCTTGGGACTAGCGGTTGAGCAGTTCTTC
TRBJ1-2,NA,TRBV2,13,NA,CANPDWFPYGYTF,TGTGCCAATCCTGACTGGTTTCCCTATGGCTACACCTTC
TRBJ2-3,NA,TRBV19,14,NA,CASRIRQGQFAQYF,TGTGCCAGTAGGATTCGCCAAGGACAGTTTGCGCAGTATTTT
TRBJ1-1,NA,TRBV20-1,11,NA,CSARVQRQAFF,TGCAGTGCTAGAGTCCAAAGGCAAGCTTTCTTT
TRBJ2-7,once,TRBV5-6,16,NA,CASSSEGSGGSYEQYF,TGTGCCAGCAGCTCCGAAGGGTCAGGGGGGTCCTACGAGCAGTACTTC
TRBJ2-2,NA,TRBV6-5,14,NA,CASLPRLNTGELFF,TGTGCCAGCCTCCCCAGGCTGAACACCGGGGAGCTGTTTTTT
TRBJ2-1,NA,TRBV13,19,TRBD2,CASSLRTSGGPSSYNEQFF,TGTGCCAGCAGCTTACGGACTAGCGGGGGCCCGAGCTCCTACAATGAGCAGTTCTTC
TRBJ1-4,NA,TRBV20-1,11,NA,CSGSTNEKLFF,TGCAGTGGTTCTACTAATGAAAAACTGTTTTTT
TRBJ1-2,NA,TRBV2,13,NA,CASSVMRAGGYTF,TGTGCCAGCAGTGTGATGAGGGCAGGAGGCTACACCTTC
TRBJ2-6,few,TRBV4-3,17,NA,CASSQDIGFSGANVLTF,TGCGCCAGCAGCCAAGATATAGGATTCTCTGGGGCCAACGTCCTGACTTTC
TRBJ2-5,NA,TRBV24-1,15,TRBD1,CATSEHRGLGETQYF,TGTGCCACCAGTGAGCACAGGGGGCTCGGAGAGACCCAGTACTTC
TRBJ2-1,few,TRBV5-5,16,NA,CASSSSTGRPPNEQFF,TGTGCCAGCAGCTCTTCGACAGGCCGACCCCCAAATGAGCAGTTCTTC
TRBJ2-1,NA,TRBV30,15,NA,CAWSVRGRSVDEQFF,TGTGCCTGGAGTGTACGAGGTAGATCCGTCGATGAGCAGTTCTTC
TRBJ2-6,NA,TRBV7-2,13,NA,CASRDSGANVLTF,TGTGCCAGCAGGGACTCAGGGGCCAACGTCCTGACTTTC
TRBJ2-1,NA,TRBV4-3,16,NA,CASSQEGGLTYNEQFF,TGCGCCAGCAGCCAAGAAGGGGGGCTAACCTACAATGAGCAGTTCTTC
TRBJ1-1,NA,TRBV7-8,15,NA,CASSLTNGEFPEAFF,TGTGCCAGCAGCCTAACGAACGGGGAATTCCCTGAAGCTTTCTTT